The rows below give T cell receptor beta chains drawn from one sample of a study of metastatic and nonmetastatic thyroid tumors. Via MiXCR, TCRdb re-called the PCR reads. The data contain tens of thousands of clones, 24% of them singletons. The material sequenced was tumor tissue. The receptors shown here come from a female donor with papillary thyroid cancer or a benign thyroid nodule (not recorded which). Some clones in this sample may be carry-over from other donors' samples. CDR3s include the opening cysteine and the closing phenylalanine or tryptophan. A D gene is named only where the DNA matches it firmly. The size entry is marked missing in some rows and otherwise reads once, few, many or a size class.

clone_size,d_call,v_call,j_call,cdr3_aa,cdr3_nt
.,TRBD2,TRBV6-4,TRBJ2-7,CASRPKGPGGLAVYEQYF,TGTGCCAGCAGACCTAAAGGGCCAGGGGGACTAGCGGTCTACGAGCAGTACTTC
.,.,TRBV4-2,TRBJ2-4,CASSQGGRIQYF,TGTGCCAGCAGCCAAGGCGGTAGGATTCAGTACTTC
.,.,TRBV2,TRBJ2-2,CASSQEVGGPGTQPYSFF,TGTGCCAGCAGCCAAGAGGTGGGGGGCCCGGGGACCCAACCCTACTCATTTTTT
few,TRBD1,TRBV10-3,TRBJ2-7,CAISPGTGGTYEQYF,TGTGCCATCAGTCCAGGGACAGGGGGGACCTACGAGCAGTACTTC
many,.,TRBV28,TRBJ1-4,CASCTGTLNEKLFF,TGTGCCAGCTGTACCGGGACACTTAATGAAAAACTGTTTTTT
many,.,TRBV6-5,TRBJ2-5,CASSYGGQSQETQYF,TGTGCCAGCAGTTACGGCGGACAGTCTCAAGAGACCCAGTACTTC
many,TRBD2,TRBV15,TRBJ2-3,CATSRDTLAGASTDTQYF,TGTGCCACCAGCAGAGATACCTTAGCGGGAGCCAGCACAGATACGCAGTATTTT
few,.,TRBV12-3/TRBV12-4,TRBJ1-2,CASSLEIYYGYTF,TGTGCCAGCAGTTTAGAGATCTACTATGGCTACACCTTC
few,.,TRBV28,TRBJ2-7,CASSAVGQTYEQYF,TGTGCCAGCAGCGCCGTGGGACAAACTTACGAGCAGTACTTC
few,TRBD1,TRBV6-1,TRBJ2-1,CASSDPGTGAYNEQFF,TGTGCCAGCAGTGACCCCGGGACAGGGGCTTACAATGAGCAGTTCTTC
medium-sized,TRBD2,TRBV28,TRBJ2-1,CASSFRKGGAYNEQFF,TGTGCCAGCAGTTTCAGGAAGGGAGGGGCCTACAATGAGCAGTTCTTC
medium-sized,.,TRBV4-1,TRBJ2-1,CASSQDRQTQFF,TGCGCCAGCAGCCAAGATCGGCAGACACAGTTCTTC
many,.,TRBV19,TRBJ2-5,CASRSGPLLQETQYF,TGTGCCAGTAGGTCCGGGCCATTGCTTCAAGAGACCCAGTACTTC
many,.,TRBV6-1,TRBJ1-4,CASSATTATNEKLFF,TGTGCCAGCAGTGCCACGACGGCAACTAATGAAAAACTGTTTTTT
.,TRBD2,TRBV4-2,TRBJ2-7,CASSHGLAGRDEQYF,TGTGCCAGCAGCCACGGACTAGCGGGGAGGGACGAGCAGTACTTC
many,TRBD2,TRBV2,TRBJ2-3,CASKTSGITDTQYF,TGTGCCAGCAAAACTAGCGGGATCACAGATACGCAGTATTTT
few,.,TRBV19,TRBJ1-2,CASSLGESGYTF,TGTGCCAGCTCTCTGGGGGAGAGTGGCTACACCTTC
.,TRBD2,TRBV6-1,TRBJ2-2,CASSELAGMDTGELFF,TGTGCCAGCAGTGAACTAGCGGGAATGGACACCGGGGAGCTGTTTTTT
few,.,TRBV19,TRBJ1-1,CASGWGGSSTEAFF,TGCGCCAGTGGGTGGGGGGGTTCGAGCACTGAAGCTTTCTTT
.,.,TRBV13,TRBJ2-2,CAIIGSGTSSTGELFF,TGTGCCATCATCGGCTCCGGGACATCATCCACCGGGGAGCTGTTTTTT
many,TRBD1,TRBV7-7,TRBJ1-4,CASSSDRDEKLFF,TGTGCTAGCAGCTCCGACAGGGATGAAAAACTGTTTTTT
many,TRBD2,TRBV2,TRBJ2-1,CASSELGLAGGTEQFF,TGTGCCAGCAGTGAATTGGGACTAGCGGGAGGCACTGAGCAGTTCTTC
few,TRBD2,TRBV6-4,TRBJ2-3,CASIGTSGSTDTQYF,TGTGCCAGCATTGGCACTAGCGGGAGCACAGATACGCAGTATTTT
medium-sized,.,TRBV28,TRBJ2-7,CASSPLHEQYF,TGTGCCAGCAGTCCTTTACACGAGCAGTACTTC
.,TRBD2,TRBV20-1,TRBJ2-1,CSAIFPRGDLSEQFF,TGCAGTGCTATATTTCCCCGGGGGGACCTGAGTGAGCAGTTCTTC
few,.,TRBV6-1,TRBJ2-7,CASSTQGSGYEQYF,TGTGCCAGCAGTACACAGGGCTCGGGCTACGAGCAGTACTTC